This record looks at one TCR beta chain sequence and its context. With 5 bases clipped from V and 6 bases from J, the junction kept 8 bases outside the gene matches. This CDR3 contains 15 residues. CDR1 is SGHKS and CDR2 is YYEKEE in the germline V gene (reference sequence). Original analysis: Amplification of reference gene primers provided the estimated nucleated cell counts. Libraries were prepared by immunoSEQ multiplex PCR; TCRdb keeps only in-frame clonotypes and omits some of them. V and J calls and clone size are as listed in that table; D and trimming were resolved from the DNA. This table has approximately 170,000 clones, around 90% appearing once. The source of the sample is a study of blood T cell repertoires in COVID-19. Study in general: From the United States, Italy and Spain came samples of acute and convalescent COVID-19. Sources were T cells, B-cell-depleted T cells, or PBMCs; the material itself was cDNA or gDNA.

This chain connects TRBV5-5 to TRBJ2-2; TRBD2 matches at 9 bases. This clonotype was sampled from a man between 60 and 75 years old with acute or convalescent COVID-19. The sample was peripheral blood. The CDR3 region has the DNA TGTGCCAGCAGTCTTCGGACTAGCGAGGCCGGGGAGCTGTTTTTT. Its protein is CASSLRTSEAGELFF.